This record covers a single TCR beta chain. Its antigen is not identified. The data belong to a study of memory CD4+ T cells and cytomegalovirus serostatus. Findings of the study overall: About 40% of the roughly 150 known CMV-associated TCRbeta sequences appeared in CD4+ memory. CMV serostatus prediction reached median AUC approximately 0.95, or 0.91 with US-trained model.

The method was immunoSEQ multiplex PCR; TCRdb's version includes in-frame clones alone and lacks a portion of them. This sample has about 100,000 clones, with about 80% found just once. Single viable CD3+CD4+CD8-CD45RO+ cells were sorted as the memory CD4+ T cells. Serostatus was set by detecting CMV pp150, pp28, p38, p52 IgG. CD4+ T cells were isolated by positive magnetic selection. J lost 4 bases, V lost 4 bases, and 4 bases had no gene match. Germline assignment: CDR1 SGDLS and CDR2 YYNGEE. This CDR3 contains 15 residues. The sample taken for sequencing was memory CD4+ T cells from blood. V gene TRBV9 combines with J gene TRBJ2-1, with 11 bases identical to TRBD2. This TCR was recovered from an adult in good health and CMV-seropositive. The CDR3 sequence is CASSPTSGEYNEQFF. CDR3 DNA sequence: TGTGCCAGCAGCCCGACTAGCGGGGAGTACAATGAGCAGTTCTTC.